These 29 T cell receptor beta chains share one sample of origin, sequenced in a study of blood T cell repertoires in COVID-19. Using immunoSEQ multiplex PCR, the repertoire was profiled, and TCRdb retains in-frame clones only, with some absent. The data hold 150,000 or so clones, with 80% to 90% observed a single time. The sample consisted of PBMCs or T cells enriched from blood (not recorded which). The receptors were gathered from a man between 45 and 60 years old who had recovered from COVID-19.

V and J are TRBV10-3 and TRBJ1-2, with 7 bases fitting TRBD1. The ends lost 3 bases at V and 6 bases at J; junction bases unmatched: 4. This CDR3 spans 13 amino acids. The germline V gene has CDR1 ENHRY and CDR2 SYGVKD. CDR3 DNA sequence: TGTGCCATCAGTGACAAACAGGGGAATGGCTACACCTTC. Translating it yields CAISDKQGNGYTF.

V usage is TRBV15 and J usage is TRBJ1-5, with D tentatively TRBD1 (5 bases). Germline V gene data show CDR1 as LNHNV and CDR2 as YYDKDF (reference sequence). The CDR3 loop spans 14 amino acids. V gave up 5 bases and J gave up 0 bases, with 8 bases separating them. CDR3 amino acids: CATSGGSSNQPQHF. The CDR3 DNA reads as TGTGCCACCAGCGGGGGGAGTAGCAATCAGCCCCAGCATTTT.

The chain uses TRBV9 and TRBJ1-2; TRBD1 agrees at 9 bases. Germline CDR1 SGDLS, CDR2 YYNGEE. This CDR3 contains 14 residues. V lost 7 bases, J lost 0 bases, and 4 bases stayed unmatched. CDR3: CASRRQGANYGYTF. The CDR3, as DNA: TGTGCCAGCCGAAGACAGGGGGCTAACTATGGCTACACCTTC.

The V call is TRBV19, the J call TRBJ2-7; D is undetermined. Germline V gene sequence: CDR1 LNHDA, CDR2 SQIVND (reference sequence). The V end lost 4 bases, the J end lost 5 bases, and 6 bases lay between the germline ends. This CDR3 comprises 11 residues. CDR3 loop: CASSTGHEQYF. CDR3 DNA: TGTGCCAGTAGTACAGGCCACGAGCAGTACTTC.

The rearrangement joins TRBV30 to TRBJ1-2; no firm D call. This CDR3 is 13 amino acids long. Looked up from germline, CDR1 is GTSNPN and CDR2 is SVGIG (reference sequence). V lost 0 bases to trimming and J lost 8 bases, with 13 bases between them. The CDR3 DNA reads TGTGCCTGGAGTGTACTCGGGGTGCGGGGCTACACCTTC. It codes for CAWSVLGVRGYTF.

This clone has a single count. V and J are TRBV28 and TRBJ2-7; D is possibly TRBD1 (5 bases). The CDR3 is made up of 16 amino acids. The germline CDR1 and CDR2 sequences are MDHEN and SYDVKM. Trimming pared 5 bases from V and 2 bases from J, leaving 19 bases between. CDR3 loop: CASSRNRKIPTYEQYF. The CDR3 DNA sequence: TGTGCCAGCAGTCGTAACAGGAAGATACCCACCTACGAGCAGTACTTC.

As for this clone: Within the sample, other DNA sequences also encode this same CDR3. The chain carries TRBV4-1 and TRBJ2-7, with TRBD1 matching over 10 bases. J lost 2 bases, V lost 1 base, and 2 bases had no gene match. The V gene's germline CDR1 is MGHRA and CDR2 YSYEKL. The CDR3 covers 15 residues. CDR3 bases: TGCGCCAGCAGCCAAGGGACAGGGGGGACCTACGAGCAGTACTTC. The encoded protein is CASSQGTGGTYEQYF.

This rearrangement joins TRBV7-8 to TRBJ1-2, with D hard to call. The germline CDR1 and CDR2 sequences are SGHVS and FQNEAQ. V lost 2 bases to trimming and J lost 8 bases, with 9 bases between them. The CDR3 sequence is 12 residues long. DNA of the CDR3: TGTGCCAGCAGCTTACCCGTAGAGGGCTACACCTTC. Protein sequence: CASSLPVEGYTF.

The rearrangement links TRBV5-8 to TRBJ2-3; tentatively, D is TRBD1 (6 bases). Between the trimmed V and J ends, which lost 3 bases and 2 bases, there was a span of 10 bases. The CDR3 has 14 residues. Germline assignment: CDR1 SGHTS and CDR2 YDEGEE. The CDR3 DNA is TGTGCCAGCAGCTCCGGACAGTTCACAGATACGCAGTATTTT. Amino acids: CASSSGQFTDTQYF.

With respect to this clone: Different DNA sequences within this sample yield the same CDR3. V gene TRBV18 combines with J gene TRBJ2-7, with 7 nucleotides matching TRBD1. V shed 2 bases, J shed 4 bases, and the junction held 2 bases outside the gene matches. The germline gives CDR1 KGHSH, CDR2 LQKENI. CDR3 size: 13 residues. The chain's CDR3 is CASSPGTAYEQYF. In DNA, the CDR3 is TGTGCCAGCTCACCAGGGACAGCGTACGAGCAGTACTTC.

The V and J genes are TRBV19 and TRBJ2-1; 12 nucleotides match TRBD1. V was pared by 6 bases and J by 7 bases, with 7 bases of the junction left unmatched. There are 15 residues in the CDR3. Germline assignment: CDR1 LNHDA and CDR2 SQIVND (reference sequence). The CDR3 DNA sequence: TGTGCCAGTAGCCCCGGGACAGGGGGCAAAAATGAGCAGTTCTTC. It translates to CASSPGTGGKNEQFF.

The chain links TRBV18 to TRBJ2-7; TRBD2 is a possible D gene (6 bases). The CDR3 is made up of 14 amino acids. With 2 bases removed from V and 6 bases from J, the gap between germline ends came to 14 bases. Germline V gives CDR1 KGHSH, CDR2 LQKENI. CDR3 protein: CASSPSLGGVEQYF. The CDR3 nucleotides read TGTGCCAGCTCACCATCGCTTGGAGGGGTCGAGCAGTACTTC.

This clone appeared once. The chain couples TRBV14 to TRBJ1-3; D uncertain. Per the germline V gene, CDR1 is SGHDN and CDR2 is FVKESK. CDR3 length equals 13 residues. V was pared by 6 bases and J by 1 base, with 7 bases between. In DNA, the CDR3 is TGTGCCAGCAGTCGTGCGTCTGGAAACACCATATATTTT. It translates to CASSRASGNTIYF.

J is TRBJ2-3 and V is TRBV19, with 8 bases matching TRBD2. V lost 5 bases, J lost 0 bases, and 7 bases stayed unmatched. The CDR3 consists of 16 residues. Germline CDR1 and CDR2: LNHDA and SQIVND (reference sequence). The CDR3 sequence is CASSERAGGSTDTQYF. DNA of the CDR3: TGTGCCAGTAGTGAACGCGCGGGGGGAAGCACAGATACGCAGTATTTT.

The J gene is TRBJ1-1, the V gene TRBV10-1; D is ambiguous. V lost 5 bases and J 0 bases, leaving 10 bases between the germline ends. This CDR3 spans 14 amino acids. Germline V gene sequence: CDR1 WNHNN, CDR2 SYGVQD (reference sequence). The CDR3 coding sequence is TGCGCCAGCAGTCTGGGCTCTATGAACACTGAAGCTTTCTTT. Translated: CASSLGSMNTEAFF.

The chain uses TRBV10-1 and TRBJ2-1; 10 bases fit TRBD2. This CDR3 spans 16 amino acids. Germline CDR1 is WNHNN and CDR2 is SYGVQD (reference sequence). The V gene end was trimmed by 4 bases and the J gene end by 0 bases; junction bases not matched to a gene: 3. The DNA for the CDR3 is TGCGCCAGCAGTGCTAGCGGGGGTTTCTCCTACAATGAGCAGTTCTTC. The encoded protein is CASSASGGFSYNEQFF.

The chain carries TRBV19 and TRBJ2-6; unclear D gene. There are 13 residues in the CDR3. Germline CDR1 reads LNHDA; CDR2 reads SQIVND (reference sequence). V shed 7 bases and J shed 0 bases, with 4 bases lying between them. The CDR3 region has the DNA TGTGCCAGTACTTTCTCTGGGGCCAACGTCCTGACTTTC. Translating gives CASTFSGANVLTF.

The chain joins TRBV15 to TRBJ2-7, with 8 bases lining up with TRBD1. J lost 6 bases, V lost 4 bases, and 8 bases had no gene match. Germline V CDR1 and CDR2: LNHNV, YYDKDF (reference sequence). The length of the CDR3 is 14 residues. The DNA of the CDR3 is TGTGCCACCAGCACGAGGACAGGGTTGGGCGAGCAGTACTTC. It encodes CATSTRTGLGEQYF. Full variable domain (outside the CDR3, taken from reference TRBV15 and TRBJ2-7): DAMVIQNPRYQVTQFGKPVTLSCSQTLNHNVMYWYQQKSSQAPKLLFHYYDKDFNNEADTPDNFQSRRPNTSFCFLDIRSPGLGDTAMYLCATSTRTGLGEQYFGPGTRLTVT.

This chain uses TRBV7-2 with TRBJ2-1; D possibly corresponds to TRBD1 (6 bases). The CDR3 totals 14 residues. Trimming took off 1 base at V and 6 bases at J, with 10 bases between the two ends. Germline V gives CDR1 SGHTA, CDR2 FQGNSA. CDR3 in DNA: TGTGCCAGCAGCTTAGACAGGGTTGGCAATGAGCAGTTCTTC. Translation: CASSLDRVGNEQFF.

The chain carries TRBV4-1 and TRBJ1-4, with a weak D call TRBD1 (5 bases). The CDR3 spans 13 residues. In germline, CDR1 is MGHRA, CDR2 YSYEKL. V was pared by 4 bases and J by 8 bases, with 11 bases between. The CDR3 DNA is TGCGCCAGCAGCCCTAGGACACTCGAAAAACTGTTTTTT. The encoded protein is CASSPRTLEKLFF.

The rearrangement uses TRBV7-8 and TRBJ2-2; unclear D gene. In germline, CDR1 is SGHVS, CDR2 FQNEAQ. Deletions cut 0 bases from V and 5 bases from J, with 7 bases between. This CDR3 has 14 residues. CDR3 sequence: CASSLAGRTGELFF. CDR3 bases: TGTGCCAGCAGCTTAGCGGGCAGGACCGGGGAGCTGTTTTTT.

V gene TRBV19 combines with J gene TRBJ2-7; maybe TRBD2 (5 bases). The CDR3 sequence is 12 residues long. The V gene lost 5 bases and the J gene lost 4 bases, with 9 bases spanning the gap. Germline CDR1 is LNHDA and CDR2 is SQIVND (reference sequence). Here the CDR3 reads CASSRGIYEQYF. For the CDR3, the DNA is TGTGCCAGTAGTCGAGGGATTTACGAGCAGTACTTC.

The chain carries TRBV7-6 and TRBJ2-2; D is undetermined. The CDR3 has 16 amino acids. The germline CDR1 and CDR2 sequences are SGHVS and FNYEAQ. Trimming removed 1 base at V and 2 bases at J, with 11 bases between. CDR3 sequence: CASSLEARINTGELFF. CDR3 nucleotides: TGTGCCAGCAGCTTAGAGGCTAGGATAAACACCGGGGAGCTGTTTTTT. The full variable domain, its missing parts supplied by reference TRBV7-6 and TRBJ2-2, is GAGVSQSPRYKVTKRGQDVALRCDPISGHVSLYWYRQALGQGPEFLTYFNYEAQQDKSGLPNDRFSAERPEGSISTLTIQRTEQRDSAMYRCASSLEARINTGELFFGEGSRLTVL.

This chain joins TRBV28 and TRBJ1-1; D unresolved. The CDR3 has 10 residues. V was cut by 6 bases and J by 7 bases, with 6 bases left in between. The germline CDR1 and CDR2 sequences are MDHEN and SYDVKM. Written as DNA, the CDR3 is TGTGCCAGCAGCCTTAATGAAGCTTTCTTT. It codes for CASSLNEAFF.

The chain links TRBV10-3 to TRBJ2-5; D is undetermined. Germline V gene data show CDR1 as ENHRY and CDR2 as SYGVKD. The CDR3 spans 14 residues. V dropped 4 bases and J dropped 5 bases, with 14 bases sitting between them. CDR3 bases: TGTGCCATCAGTGCCCCAGCAGGTTCGGAGACCCAGTACTTC. This translates into CAISAPAGSETQYF.

V is TRBV4-2 and J is TRBJ1-2; no clear D. There are 16 residues in the CDR3. V gave up 1 base and J gave up 4 bases, with 16 bases separating them. CDR1 LGHNA and CDR2 YNFKEQ come from the germline V gene. The chain's CDR3 is CASSQGQMRASYGYTF. The CDR3 coding sequence is TGTGCCAGCAGCCAAGGCCAGATGAGGGCCTCCTATGGCTACACCTTC.

The chain is built from TRBV13 and TRBJ2-3, with no clear D. The CDR3 loop spans 14 amino acids. Germline-derived CDR1 and CDR2 are PRHDT and FYEKMQ (reference sequence). V was clipped by 3 bases and J by 2 bases, with 9 bases between them. For the CDR3, the DNA is TGTGCCAGCAGCTTTCGCGAGCTCACAGATACGCAGTATTTT. This gives the protein CASSFRELTDTQYF.

V and J are TRBV27 and TRBJ1-1; 11 nucleotides match TRBD1. The CDR3 totals 14 residues. With 6 bases clipped from V and 4 bases from J, the junction kept 4 bases outside the gene matches. The germline gives CDR1 MNHEY, CDR2 SMNVEV (reference sequence). CDR3 sequence reads: CASRRDRGGTEAFF. The CDR3, as DNA: TGTGCCAGCAGGCGGGACAGGGGGGGCACTGAAGCTTTCTTT.

This rearrangement joins TRBV19 to TRBJ2-4; D is undetermined. This CDR3 has 14 amino acids. Trimming shortened V by 4 bases and J by 6 bases, and 13 bases separated the two germline ends. CDR1 is LNHDA and CDR2 is SQIVND in the germline V gene (reference sequence). This CDR3 reads CASSTRPTPNIQYF. The CDR3 region has the DNA TGTGCCAGTAGTACCAGGCCTACTCCAAACATTCAGTACTTC.